This entry lists 5 T cell receptor beta chains sequenced from one sample in a study of regulatory T cells in long-lasting Graves disease. Time point here: persistent/refractory GD, antithyroid drugs over 5 years with positive TRAb. After RNA was extracted from PBMCs, the TCR library was made from it. The TCR beta library used iRepertoire HTBI primers with Arm-PCR amplification of CDR3. TCRdb fed the multiplex PCR reads into MiXCR, producing one record per CDR3 protein. Of 600,000 to 850,000 distinct CDR3 sequences in the sample, around 32% are singletons; the top ten hold around 40%. The sample consisted of peripheral blood mononuclear cells (PBMCs), taken when the disease was refractory, from a patient treated with antithyroid drugs. The receptors were sampled from a female donor with Graves disease.

This clonotype was detected many times. The CDR3 DNA is TGCGCCAGCAGCCACCTTAGCGGACGGGAGACCCAGTACTTC. Translation gives CASSHLSGRETQYF. The chain uses TRBV4-1 and TRBJ2-5; possible D gene TRBD2, 6 bases. The CDR3 runs to 14 residues. Trimming stripped 3 bases from V and 5 bases from J, with 13 bases between. The V gene's germline CDR1 is MGHRA and CDR2 YSYEKL.

This clonotype was detected only a few times. This chain connects TRBV29-1 to TRBJ1-1, with TRBD1 as a possible D gene (6 bases). CDR3 length: 13 residues. V lost 5 bases and J lost 0, with 10 bases in between. Germline CDR1 is SQVTM and CDR2 is ANQGSEA. The CDR3 region is CSVSGALNTEAFF. CDR3 coding DNA: TGCAGCGTTTCAGGGGCCTTGAACACTGAAGCTTTCTTT.

This clonotype has ten or more counts. The chain couples TRBV29-1 to TRBJ1-1; D uncertain. CDR3 length: 12 residues. Germline lookup yields CDR1 SQVTM and CDR2 ANQGSEA. V was pared by 5 bases and J by 1 base, with 8 bases between. The CDR3, as DNA: TGCAGCGTTAGGCAGGCGAACACTGAAGCTTTCTTT. Its translation: CSVRQANTEAFF.

This clonotype was detected a few times. The chain links TRBV12-5 to TRBJ2-5, with D perhaps TRBD1 (7 bases). Trimming left V 5 bases short and J 0 bases short, with 25 bases between. The CDR3 is made up of 19 amino acids. CDR1 is LGHNT, CDR2 FRNRAP, per germline. The CDR3 reads CASGIWRGQSTGYQETQYF. In nucleotides, the CDR3 is TGTGCTAGTGGTATATGGCGGGGACAGTCAACGGGGTACCAAGAGACCCAGTACTTC.

This clonotype was counted a few times. V is TRBV6-9 and J is TRBJ1-1, with 8 bases identical to TRBD1. V shed 3 bases and J 0 bases; nucleotides not matched to a gene: 3. This CDR3 comprises 15 residues. Germline CDR1 MNHGY, CDR2 SVAAGI. The CDR3 coding sequence is TGTGCCAGCAGTTACGCGACAGGGGTGAACACTGAAGCTTTCTTT. Translated: CASSYATGVNTEAFF.